This TCR beta chain was sequenced during a study of identical twins. General observations from the study: Conclusions were based on cross-sectional statistical analysis, without following the same donors. Clonotypes of the beta chain that were abundant in cord blood carried fewer insertions (memory repertoires showed none).

V lost 7 bases, J lost 5 bases, and 21 bases lay in between. Looked up from germline, CDR1 is SGHRS and CDR2 is YFSETQ. The CDR3 is made up of 15 amino acids. Only healthy Caucasians were enrolled as donors. In regard to this clonotype: Its specificity is not known.

Template switching created a universal primer site, and the cDNA included unique molecular identifiers. TCRdb re-called the 5' RACE reads with MiXCR, one entry per CDR3 protein. The table records about 490,000 distinct CDR3 sequences, roughly 15% of them present only once. These data also featured in a second study, about yellow fever vaccine responses in identical twins.

This chain links TRBV5-1 with TRBJ1-1; D is unresolved. Sequenced: CD4+ T cells sorted from blood. The source of this sequence is a young woman in good health. The CDR3 DNA sequence: TGCGCCAGCCAACTTCTGGACTCGGGGAGGACTGAAGCTTTCTTT. The encoded protein is CASQLLDSGRTEAFF.